Presented here are 18 T cell receptor beta chains from one specimen sequenced in a study of T cells after yellow fever vaccination (dated by TCRdb to the late 2010s). In light of the paper, this sample's treatment or condition label describes: live attenuated yellow fever vaccine strain. Receptor amplification or capture employed 5' RACE. Sequencing relied on an Illumina HiSeq 2500. TCRdb reprocessing: public reads trimmed at Q25 with fastp, clones called with MiXCR, in-frame beta chains kept. Duplicate CDR3 protein sequences are folded into a single record with the most common DNA and genes. The sample data list roughly 140,000 distinct CDR3 sequences, and more than 6% of these were observed just once. The leading ten clones occupy approximately 0.78% of the sample. The material sequenced was CD4+ T cells sorted from PBMCs, taken 5 days after the yellow fever booster vaccination. The receptors originated from a man aged 30-40 years who received the YFV17D yellow fever vaccine.

Many counts were recorded for this clonotype. The genes are TRBV7-7 and TRBJ2-2, with TRBD2 identical over 7 bases. The V and J ends lost 6 bases and 4 bases, in that order; junction bases with no gene match: 11. Looked up from germline, CDR1 is SSHAT and CDR2 is FNYEAQ (reference sequence). The CDR3 totals 16 residues. The CDR3 sequence is CASRTEERGGTGELFF. The CDR3 DNA is TGTGCCAGCAGGACAGAGGAGCGGGGAGGCACCGGGGAGCTGTTTTTT. The variable domain in full, completed from reference TRBV7-7 and TRBJ2-2, reads GAGVSQSPRYKVTKRGQDVTLRCDPISSHATLYWYQQALGQGPEFLTYFNYEAQPDKSGLPSDRFSAERPEGSISTLTIQRTEQRDSAMYRCASRTEERGGTGELFFGEGSRLTVL.

Comment on this clonotype: A read error may explain this, as a much larger clone is one base away. This rearrangement joins TRBV5-1 to TRBJ2-2; 7 bases agree with TRBD2. From germline, CDR1 is SGHRS and CDR2 YFSETQ. The CDR3 consists of 15 residues. V was clipped by 4 bases and J by 8 bases; unmatched bases: 11. The CDR3 nucleotides read TGCGCCAGCAGCGGAGGACCAGCGGGAATGGGGGAGCTGTTTTTT. Translating gives CASSGGPAGMGELFF.

This clonotype was observed at least ten times. This sequence joins TRBV11-2 and TRBJ2-1; D unclear. V gave up 1 base and J gave up 10 bases, with 8 bases separating them. This CDR3 contains 12 residues. Germline values: CDR1 SGHAT, CDR2 FQNNGV. CDR3 nucleotide sequence: TGTGCCAGCAGCTTAGTCGCCCGAGAGCAGTTCTTC. Translated, it gives CASSLVAREQFF.

Note on this clonotype: This may come from a read error, since a much larger clone is one base off. The V and J genes are TRBV11-2 and TRBJ2-1; the match to TRBD2 covers 9 bases. Germline loops: CDR1 SGHAT, CDR2 FQNNGV. Losses at the gene ends were 5 bases for V and 1 base for J; bases not matched to a gene: 18. This CDR3 is 20 amino acids long. As DNA, the CDR3 is TGTGCCAGCAGCGGGATCGGGCTGGTAGCGGGAGCCCGTTCCTACAATGAGCAGTTCTTC. This translates into CASSGIGLVAGARSYNEQFF.

The sample holds many counts of this clonotype. This chain joins TRBV5-5 and TRBJ2-7; 7 bases map to TRBD1. V shed 0 bases, J shed 5 bases, and the junction held 8 bases outside the gene matches. This CDR3 comprises 15 residues. CDR1 and CDR2 from the germline V gene are SGHKS and YYEKEE (reference sequence). The CDR3 DNA reads TGTGCCAGCAGCTTGGCCAGCAGGGGGTATGACGAGCAGTACTTC. Translation gives CASSLASRGYDEQYF.

This clonotype was recorded at least ten times. The genes are TRBV7-8 and TRBJ2-3; 8 nucleotides align to TRBD2. From germline, CDR1 is SGHVS and CDR2 FQNEAQ. The CDR3 sequence is 16 residues long. V was pared by 1 base and J by 1 base, with 4 bases of the junction left unmatched. CDR3 in amino acids: CASSLVLLAGTDTQYF. CDR3 in DNA: TGTGCCAGCAGCTTAGTGTTACTAGCGGGCACAGATACGCAGTATTTT.

The table lists this clonotype with many counts. The chain employs TRBV10-3 and TRBJ2-3; TRBD1 matches at 7 bases. Germline trimming cut 8 bases from V and 5 bases from J; bases unmatched to any gene: 4. Germline CDR1 ENHRY, CDR2 SYGVKD. This CDR3 is 12 amino acids long. CDR3 region: CAIGTGEDTQYF. CDR3 sequence (DNA): TGTGCCATCGGAACAGGGGAAGATACGCAGTATTTT.

This clonotype was counted at least ten times. The rearrangement uses TRBV5-1 and TRBJ2-7; D is undetermined. The CDR3 length is 13 residues. CDR1 and CDR2 from the germline V gene are SGHRS and YFSETQ. With 6 bases removed from V and 0 bases from J, the gap between germline ends came to 10 bases. The CDR3 sequence: CASNPGNSYEQYF. In DNA, the CDR3 is TGCGCCAGCAACCCCGGAAACTCCTACGAGCAGTACTTC.

This clonotype was seen ten or more times. The chain employs TRBV12-3 or TRBV12-4 and TRBJ2-7; 8 positions agree with TRBD2. The J segment lost 2 bases and the V segment lost 10 bases, leaving 10 bases of the junction unmatched. The CDR3 runs 14 residues. As DNA, the CDR3 is TGTGCCACCAGGTCGGATAGCGGGACCTACGAGCAGTACTTC. Its protein is CATRSDSGTYEQYF.

The chain recombines TRBV7-2 with TRBJ2-1, with D unresolved. The V end was cut by 2 bases, the J end by 1 base, with 12 bases between. The germline CDR1 and CDR2 sequences are SGHTA and FQGNSA. This CDR3 contains 16 residues. Here the CDR3 reads CASSLKAPLSYNEQFF. CDR3 nucleotides: TGTGCCAGCAGCTTAAAGGCACCTCTTTCCTACAATGAGCAGTTCTTC.

Many counts were recorded for this clonotype. This chain uses TRBV20-1 with TRBJ2-1; a possible D gene is TRBD1 (6 bases). V was cut by 4 bases and J by 5 bases, with 9 bases left in between. This CDR3 contains 12 residues. The germline V gene encodes CDR1 DFQATT and CDR2 SNEGSKA (reference sequence). Written as DNA, the CDR3 is TGCAGTGCTAACAGGGCCAACAATGAGCAGTTCTTC. This gives the protein CSANRANNEQFF.

The sample holds many counts of this clonotype. V usage is TRBV29-1 and J usage is TRBJ2-7; D possibly corresponds to TRBD1 (5 bases). CDR3 size: 13 residues. Trimming pared 2 bases from V and 3 bases from J, leaving 11 bases between. Germline lookup yields CDR1 SQVTM and CDR2 ANQGSEA. CDR3 in amino acids: CSVETAGRYEQYF. The CDR3 nucleotides read TGCAGCGTTGAAACGGCAGGGCGCTACGAGCAGTACTTC.

This clonotype was recorded at least ten times. The rearrangement joins TRBV12-3 or TRBV12-4 to TRBJ1-2; 8 nucleotides line up with TRBD1. The V segment lost 6 bases and the J segment 4 bases; nucleotides outside the gene matches: 10. This CDR3 is built from 15 residues. As DNA, the CDR3 is TGTGCCAGCAGCTCTACCGGGACAGGAACCTATGGCTACACCTTC. Its translation is CASSSTGTGTYGYTF.

This clonotype has only a few counts. The chain is built from TRBV10-3 and TRBJ2-7; tentative D call: TRBD1 (6 bases). Germline V gives CDR1 ENHRY, CDR2 SYGVKD. Trimming stripped 6 bases from V and 6 bases from J, with 21 bases between. The CDR3 is 15 residues long. The DNA for the CDR3 is TGTGCCATCAGGTCCCCGGGACACGGGCAGAGCGAGCAGTACTTC. Translated: CAIRSPGHGQSEQYF.

In this sample, this clonotype turned up many times. The chain combines TRBV7-6 with TRBJ2-1; TRBD1 or TRBD2 may be the D gene (5 bases each). CDR1 is SGHVS, CDR2 FNYEAQ, per germline. This CDR3 is 14 amino acids long. V shed 8 bases and J shed 9 bases, with 20 bases lying between them. CDR3 in amino acids: CASRRGASSLEQFF. The CDR3 DNA sequence: TGTGCCAGCCGCCGTGGGGCTAGCTCTCTTGAGCAGTTCTTC.

This clonotype has a count of ten or more. The genes are TRBV20-1 and TRBJ2-1; 10 positions agree with TRBD2. V gave up 3 bases and J gave up 12 bases; unmatched junction bases: 11. The CDR3 totals 14 residues. Germline V lookup: CDR1 DFQATT, CDR2 SNEGSKA (reference sequence). CDR3 bases: TGCAGTGCTAGTCCCACTAGCGGGACGCCCGGGCAGTTCTTC. It specifies CSASPTSGTPGQFF.

To note about this clonotype: This may arise from a read error, as a much more abundant clone is one base away. The chain has TRBV20-1 and TRBJ2-3; 8 positions agree with TRBD2. J gave up 6 bases and V 5 bases, and 7 bases lay outside the gene matches. In germline, CDR1 is DFQATT, CDR2 SNEGSKA (reference sequence). The CDR3 runs to 13 residues. The CDR3 loop is CSAGSGSCDTQYF. CDR3 coding DNA: TGCAGTGCTGGGAGCGGGAGTTGCGATACGCAGTATTTT.

Ten or more counts support this clonotype. The J gene is TRBJ1-2, the V gene TRBV3-1; D unresolved. The V gene's germline CDR1 is LGHDT and CDR2 YNNKEL (reference sequence). Trimming stripped 1 base from V and 2 bases from J, with 8 bases between. This CDR3 contains 14 residues. The CDR3 loop reads CASSQGSGNYGYTF. Here the CDR3 DNA reads TGTGCCAGCAGCCAAGGTAGTGGAAACTATGGCTACACCTTC.